The 15 T cell receptor beta chains given below trace back to one sample, sequenced in a study of Ad26.COV2.S vaccination and SARS-CoV-2 variants. Sequencing was performed with immunoSEQ multiplex PCR; in TCRdb, only in-frame clones are kept and a portion is missing. The profile shows about 350,000 clones, roughly 90% of them singletons. As for treatment: 19 received Ad26.COV2.S at low or high dose, single or two shots; 5 received placebo; per-sample allocation not given. On day 63 after the first injection, vaccine and placebo recipients gave samples. The specimen comprised peripheral blood, sampled in a trial of Ad26.COV2.S vaccine versus placebo. Receptors originate from a person between 18 and 59 years old who received the Ad26.COV2.S COVID-19 vaccine or a placebo.

In this sample, this clone turned up a few times. The chain is built from TRBV27 and TRBJ1-5; tentatively, D is TRBD1 (6 bases). The CDR3 length is 15 residues. Germline V gene sequence: CDR1 MNHEY, CDR2 SMNVEV (reference sequence). Trimming took off 2 bases at V and 7 bases at J, with 15 bases between the two ends. The CDR3 loop is CASSLEGVLRQPQHF. In nucleotides, the CDR3 is TGTGCCAGCAGTTTAGAGGGGGTACTAAGACAGCCCCAGCATTTT.

This clone turned up a few times. The rearrangement joins TRBV5-1 to TRBJ2-2; the match to TRBD2 covers 10 bases. CDR3 size: 17 residues. V lost 0 bases and J lost 3; bases outside the gene matches: 5. Germline-derived CDR1 and CDR2 are SGHRS and YFSETQ. DNA for the CDR3: TGCGCCAGCAGCTTGGTCCCTAGCGGGGGAGACACCGGGGAGCTGTTTTTT. As protein: CASSLVPSGGDTGELFF.

The chain recombines TRBV4-1 with TRBJ2-3; 10 positions agree with TRBD2. V gave up 4 bases and J gave up 1 base; unmatched junction bases: 8. CDR3 size: 17 residues. The germline CDR1 and CDR2 sequences are MGHRA and YSYEKL. DNA of the CDR3: TGCGCCAGCAGCCTTACACCTAGCGGGAGCGGCACAGATACGCAGTATTTT. Amino acid sequence: CASSLTPSGSGTDTQYF.

The chain employs TRBV10-3 and TRBJ1-2; D is unclear. With 3 bases removed from V and 5 bases from J, the gap between germline ends came to 7 bases. This CDR3 spans 12 amino acids. CDR1 ENHRY and CDR2 SYGVKD come from the germline V gene. CDR3 residues: CAISDDVYGYTF. Written as DNA, the CDR3 is TGTGCCATCAGTGACGACGTTTATGGCTACACCTTC.

The chain couples TRBV7-2 to TRBJ2-7, with 9 bases identical to TRBD2. The V gene end was trimmed by 0 bases and the J gene end by 2 bases; junction bases not matched to a gene: 8. The CDR3 runs to 17 residues. Germline CDR1 reads SGHTA; CDR2 reads FQGNSA. CDR3 coding DNA: TGTGCCAGCAGCTTAGCAGAAATAGCGGGGGTTCCCTACGAGCAGTACTTC. It codes for CASSLAEIAGVPYEQYF.

This clone has only one observation. The CDR3: CASSEYKGIGYEQYF. In nucleotides, the CDR3 is TGTGCCAGCAGTGAATACAAGGGGATAGGGTACGAGCAGTACTTC. The chain couples TRBV25-1 to TRBJ2-7; the D gene is possibly TRBD1 (5 bases). There are 15 residues in the CDR3. With 0 bases removed from V and 4 bases from J, the gap between germline ends came to 13 bases. Looked up from germline, CDR1 is MGHDK and CDR2 is SYGVNS.

This chain joins TRBV7-2 and TRBJ2-1, with 8 bases lining up with TRBD2. CDR1 is SGHTA, CDR2 FQGNSA, per germline. Trimming removed 1 base from V and 9 bases from J; junction bases left unmatched: 11. The CDR3 is 16 amino acids. For the CDR3, the DNA is TGTGCCAGCAGCTTAGTCCCAGCGGGGGTTGAGGGTGAGCAGTTCTTC. Protein product: CASSLVPAGVEGEQFF.

This clone was found once. The V and J genes are TRBV28 and TRBJ2-7; 11 bases align to TRBD2. V lost 4 bases, J lost 0 bases, and 11 bases stayed unmatched. The CDR3 covers 18 residues. Per germline, CDR1 MDHEN and CDR2 SYDVKM. The CDR3 is CASSYPGLAETSSYEQYF. CDR3 DNA sequence: TGTGCCAGCAGTTACCCGGGACTAGCGGAAACCAGCTCCTACGAGCAGTACTTC.

V and J are TRBV19 and TRBJ2-6; D call uncertain. Germline CDR1 is LNHDA and CDR2 is SQIVND (reference sequence). V dropped 7 bases and J dropped 1 base, with 14 bases sitting between them. The CDR3 extends over 16 amino acids. The CDR3 here is CASNAPRHSGANVLTF. CDR3 DNA sequence: TGTGCCAGTAACGCCCCCCGGCATTCTGGGGCCAACGTCCTGACTTTC.

The chain links TRBV11-2 to TRBJ1-1; D perhaps matches TRBD1 (5 bases). The CDR3 sequence is 18 residues long. Per the germline V gene, CDR1 is SGHAT and CDR2 is FQNNGV. Trimming removed 2 bases from V and 3 bases from J, with 22 bases in between. For the CDR3, the DNA is TGTGCCAGCAGCTTACCTCGGACGGCAAAAGGAGGGGACACTGAAGCTTTCTTT. Its protein is CASSLPRTAKGGDTEAFF.

The chain combines TRBV5-5 with TRBJ2-5; D perhaps matches TRBD2 (6 bases). Germline V gives CDR1 SGHKS, CDR2 YYEKEE (reference sequence). V lost 6 bases, J lost 5 bases, and 17 bases lay in between. The CDR3 contains 14 residues. As DNA, the CDR3 is TGTGCCAGCATGGAGGGCACCACCCAGGAGACCCAGTACTTC. Its protein product is CASMEGTTQETQYF.

This rearrangement joins TRBV6-5 to TRBJ2-1; D is ambiguous. In germline, CDR1 is MNHEY, CDR2 SVGAGI. V lost 1 base and J lost 12, with 13 bases in between. The CDR3 extends over 13 amino acids. The CDR3 sequence: CASSYFGSTAQFF. The CDR3 DNA sequence: TGTGCCAGCAGTTACTTTGGTTCGACCGCGCAGTTCTTC.

The gene calls are TRBV20-1 and TRBJ2-5, with D hard to call. Trimming cost V 3 bases and J 2 bases, with 7 bases left between them. Germline CDR1 and CDR2: DFQATT and SNEGSKA (reference sequence). The CDR3 has 12 residues. The CDR3 nucleotides read TGCAGTGCTAGTGTCCAGCAAGAGACCCAGTACTTC. Its translation is CSASVQQETQYF.

The chain combines TRBV20-1 with TRBJ1-4; possible D gene TRBD1, 5 bases. The CDR3 covers 11 residues. Looked up from germline, CDR1 is DFQATT and CDR2 is SNEGSKA (reference sequence). Trimming pared 5 bases from V and 14 bases from J, leaving 15 bases between. CDR3 region: CSAPKGTSLFF. The CDR3 DNA follows: TGCAGTGCTCCAAAAGGGACTTCCCTGTTTTTT.

This clone was observed a handful of times. The rearrangement joins TRBV2 to TRBJ2-7, with no clear D. The CDR3 spans 11 residues. Germline CDR1 and CDR2: SNHLY and FYNNEI. The V and J ends lost 6 bases and 3 bases respectively, with 6 bases between them. In DNA form, the CDR3 reads TGTGCCAGCAGCTTAAGCTACGAGCAGTACTTC. This encodes CASSLSYEQYF.